This TCR beta chain stems from a study of blood T cell repertoires in COVID-19. This table comes from immunoSEQ multiplex PCR, and its TCRdb copy is limited to in-frame clones, with some not included. Among just under 45,000 clones listed, around 80% were seen once. CDR1 and CDR2 (germline): MNHEY, SMNVEV (reference sequence). The CDR3 sequence is 17 residues long. V lost 5 bases and J lost 4; bases outside the gene matches: 12. J is TRBJ1-3 and V is TRBV27; 9 bases map to TRBD1. Sequencing was done on a sample of peripheral blood. This clonotype was sampled from a human donor in a cohort sampled during active COVID-19. The CDR3 DNA reads TGTGCCAGCAGTCCACTGGGGACAGGGCGCTTGGGAAACACCATATATTTT. Residues: CASSPLGTGRLGNTIYF.